The sequence of this T cell receptor beta chain was determined in a study of OX40 agonist ivuxolimab in advanced cancers. At the level of the study: Every 2 weeks, ivuxolimab was infused into the patients intravenously at between 0.01 and 10 mg/kg. The group had a mean age of roughly 56 years, ranged from roughly 23 to 79, and was less than 85% male. General study findings and limits: Some patients who did not respond also had low normalized T-cell clonal expansion.

The method was immunoSEQ multiplex PCR; TCRdb's version includes in-frame clones alone and lacks a portion of them. Of 60,000 to 85,000 clones in the sample, about 89% were seen once. A single count supports this clone. Its antigen is unknown. This CDR3 has 15 amino acids. Germline CDR1 and CDR2: MNHNY and SVGAGI (reference sequence). After removal of 0 bases from V and 6 bases from J, the junction contained 1 base not matched to a gene. Autoimmune disease history or systemic immunosuppression meant exclusion. The starting material was CD4+ or CD8+ T cells sorted from blood, obtained in a trial of the OX40 agonist ivuxolimab. This TCR was sampled from an adult with an advanced solid tumor such as melanoma, head and neck, liver or kidney cancer. The chain has TRBV6-6 and TRBJ1-5; TRBD1 matches at 11 bases. Here the CDR3 DNA reads TGTGCCAGCAGTTACTCAGGGACAGGGGGTCAGCCCCAGCATTTT. This codes for CASSYSGTGGQPQHF.